Listed below are T cell receptor beta chains from one sample, sequenced in a study of blood T cell repertoires in COVID-19. Assay used: immunoSEQ multiplex PCR; TCRdb lists only in-frame clones, some missing. The sample lists a few hundred thousand clones; approximately 90% were seen once. Sequencing was performed on peripheral blood. The receptors come from a woman aged 45-60 years with COVID-19, enrolled during active disease. Each CDR3 is given with its conserved first and last residue. Each record gives: V gene, D gene, J gene, clone size, CDR3 DNA, CDR3 protein. A D gene is named only where the DNA matches it firmly. The size field is filled for only some rows; it gives once, few, many or a size class.

V: TRBV5-1
D: TRBD1
J: TRBJ1-1
size: -
DNA: TGCGCCAGCAGACCTTCCGGGACAGGGGTTGCTGAAGCTTTCTTT
CDR3: CASRPSGTGVAEAFF

V: TRBV10-2
D: TRBD1
J: TRBJ1-6
size: once
DNA: TGCGCCAGCAGCCTGACAGGGACTGCTTTGGCCCTCCACTTT
CDR3: CASSLTGTALALHF

V: TRBV5-1
D: -
J: TRBJ1-5
size: -
DNA: TGCGCCAGCAGCCACGCATTTACGGAGGCCCACAGCAATCAGCCCCAGCATTTT
CDR3: CASSHAFTEAHSNQPQHF

V: TRBV6-5
D: -
J: TRBJ1-1
size: -
DNA: TGTGCCAGCATTGGAGGGGCTCGGACTGAAGCTTTCTTT
CDR3: CASIGGARTEAFF

V: TRBV9
D: TRBD2
J: TRBJ2-1
size: -
DNA: TGTGCCAGCAGCGTCTCGCTAGCGGGAGAAGGCAATGAGCAGTTCTTC
CDR3: CASSVSLAGEGNEQFF

V: TRBV15
D: -
J: TRBJ2-1
size: -
DNA: TGTGCCACCAGCTCCGGACACCACAATGAGCAGTTCTTC
CDR3: CATSSGHHNEQFF

V: TRBV12-2
D: -
J: TRBJ2-7
size: -
DNA: TGTGTATGGGAGCGGGAGGTAGAATACGAGCAGTACTTC
CDR3: CVWEREVEYEQYF

V: TRBV9
D: -
J: TRBJ2-3
size: -
DNA: TGTGCCAGCAGCACCCGTCAAGGAGCAGATACGCAGTATTTT
CDR3: CASSTRQGADTQYF

V: TRBV5-1
D: TRBD2
J: TRBJ2-5
size: -
DNA: TGCGCCAGCAGCTTGGGTGCGGGAGGGTTAGAGACCCAGTACTTC
CDR3: CASSLGAGGLETQYF

V: TRBV6-5
D: TRBD1
J: TRBJ1-1
size: -
DNA: TGTGCCAGCAGGCCGGACAGGGCGTATGGTGAAGCTTTCTTT
CDR3: CASRPDRAYGEAFF